The source of this T cell receptor (beta chain) is a study of T-cell reconstitution after alpha-beta-depleted transplantation in children. Trimming removed 3 bases from V and 9 bases from J, with 15 bases in between. There are 14 residues in the CDR3. Germline CDR1 reads LNHDA; CDR2 reads SQIVND (reference sequence). The table lists this clonotype with many counts. As it was prepared, the TCRbeta library received unique molecular identifiers. TCRdb re-analysed the PCR reads in MiXCR, keeping a single row per CDR3 protein. This sample yields 90,000 to 130,000 distinct CDR3 sequences, of which around 10% are seen a single time; 6.5% to 9.5% belongs to the top ten.

The TCR was taken from a human donor who donated a stem cell graft to a child with acute lymphoblastic leukemia. The chain employs TRBV19 and TRBJ2-4; D not certain. The sample here was PBMCs from the stem cell graft donor, taken from the stem cell graft. The CDR3 here is CASSIFSGFSIQYF. The CDR3, as DNA: TGTGCCAGTAGTATTTTTTCGGGTTTCAGCATTCAGTACTTC.